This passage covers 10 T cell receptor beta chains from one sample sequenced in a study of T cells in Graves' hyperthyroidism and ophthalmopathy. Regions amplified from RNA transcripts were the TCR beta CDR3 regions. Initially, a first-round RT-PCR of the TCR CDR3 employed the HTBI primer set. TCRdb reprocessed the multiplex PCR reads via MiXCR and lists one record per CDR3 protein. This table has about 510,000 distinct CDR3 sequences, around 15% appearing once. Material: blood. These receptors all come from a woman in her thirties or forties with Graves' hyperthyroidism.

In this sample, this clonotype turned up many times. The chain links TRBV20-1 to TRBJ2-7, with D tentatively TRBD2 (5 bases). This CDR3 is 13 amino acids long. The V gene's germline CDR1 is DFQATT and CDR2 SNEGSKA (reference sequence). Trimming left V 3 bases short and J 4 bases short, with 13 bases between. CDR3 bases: TGCAGTGCTAGCAGCGAGAGCGGTTACGAGCAGTACTTC. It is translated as CSASSESGYEQYF.

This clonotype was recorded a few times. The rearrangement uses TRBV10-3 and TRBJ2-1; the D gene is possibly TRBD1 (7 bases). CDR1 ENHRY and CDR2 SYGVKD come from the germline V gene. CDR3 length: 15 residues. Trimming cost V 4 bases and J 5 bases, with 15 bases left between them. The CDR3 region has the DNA TGTGCCATCAGTGGACAGGGAGGTACAAACAATGAGCAGTTCTTC. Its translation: CAISGQGGTNNEQFF.

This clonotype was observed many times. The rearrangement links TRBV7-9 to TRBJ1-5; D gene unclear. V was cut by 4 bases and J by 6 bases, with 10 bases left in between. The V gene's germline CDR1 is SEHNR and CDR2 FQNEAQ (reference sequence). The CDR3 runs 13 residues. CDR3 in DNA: TGTGCCAGCAGCTCGGACGGGTTTCAGCCCCAGCATTTT. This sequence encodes CASSSDGFQPQHF.

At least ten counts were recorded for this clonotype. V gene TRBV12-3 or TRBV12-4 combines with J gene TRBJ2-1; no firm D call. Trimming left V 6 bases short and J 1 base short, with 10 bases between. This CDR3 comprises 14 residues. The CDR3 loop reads CASRTGLSYNEQFF. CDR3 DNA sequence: TGTGCCAGCAGAACCGGCCTATCCTACAATGAGCAGTTCTTC.

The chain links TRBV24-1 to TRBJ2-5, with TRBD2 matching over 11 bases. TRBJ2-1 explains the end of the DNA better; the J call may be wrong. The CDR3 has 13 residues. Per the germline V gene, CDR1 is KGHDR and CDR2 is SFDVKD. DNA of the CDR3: TGTGCCACCAGTGAAACTAGCGGGAGAGACCAGTTCTTC. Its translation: CATSETSGRDQFF.

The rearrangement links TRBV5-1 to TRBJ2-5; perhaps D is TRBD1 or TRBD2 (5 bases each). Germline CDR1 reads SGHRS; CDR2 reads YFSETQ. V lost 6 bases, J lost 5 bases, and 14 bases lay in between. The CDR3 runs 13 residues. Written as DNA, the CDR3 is TGCGCCAGCACGTCGGGATCAGGGGAGACCCAGTACTTC. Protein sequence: CASTSGSGETQYF.

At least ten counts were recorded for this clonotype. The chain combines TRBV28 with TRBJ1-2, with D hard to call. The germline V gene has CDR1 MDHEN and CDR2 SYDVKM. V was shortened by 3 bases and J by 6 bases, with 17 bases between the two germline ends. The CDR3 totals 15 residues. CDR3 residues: CASSLSNRLNDGYTF. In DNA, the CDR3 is TGTGCCAGCAGTTTGAGTAACAGACTAAACGATGGCTACACCTTC.

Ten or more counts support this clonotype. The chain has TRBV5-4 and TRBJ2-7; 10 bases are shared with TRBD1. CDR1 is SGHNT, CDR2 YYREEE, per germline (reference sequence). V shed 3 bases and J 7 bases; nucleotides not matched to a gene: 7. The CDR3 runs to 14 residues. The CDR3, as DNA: TGTGCCAGCAGCTGGGGGGACAGGGGAGGTGAGCAGTACTTC. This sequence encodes CASSWGDRGGEQYF.

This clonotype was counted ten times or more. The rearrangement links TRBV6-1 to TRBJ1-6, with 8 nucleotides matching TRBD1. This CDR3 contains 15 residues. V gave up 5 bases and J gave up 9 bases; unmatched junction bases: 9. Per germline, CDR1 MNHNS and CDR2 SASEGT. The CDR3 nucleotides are TGTGCCAGCAGTTATTCCACAGGGGGTACTTCACCCCTCCACTTT. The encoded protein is CASSYSTGGTSPLHF.

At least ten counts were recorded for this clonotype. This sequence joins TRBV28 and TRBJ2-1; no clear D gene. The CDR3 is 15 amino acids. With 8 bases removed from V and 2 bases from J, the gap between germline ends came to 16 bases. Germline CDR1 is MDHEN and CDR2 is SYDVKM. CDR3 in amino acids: CASGLVLIPYNEQFF. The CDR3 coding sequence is TGTGCCAGCGGCCTCGTCCTCATTCCCTACAATGAGCAGTTCTTC.